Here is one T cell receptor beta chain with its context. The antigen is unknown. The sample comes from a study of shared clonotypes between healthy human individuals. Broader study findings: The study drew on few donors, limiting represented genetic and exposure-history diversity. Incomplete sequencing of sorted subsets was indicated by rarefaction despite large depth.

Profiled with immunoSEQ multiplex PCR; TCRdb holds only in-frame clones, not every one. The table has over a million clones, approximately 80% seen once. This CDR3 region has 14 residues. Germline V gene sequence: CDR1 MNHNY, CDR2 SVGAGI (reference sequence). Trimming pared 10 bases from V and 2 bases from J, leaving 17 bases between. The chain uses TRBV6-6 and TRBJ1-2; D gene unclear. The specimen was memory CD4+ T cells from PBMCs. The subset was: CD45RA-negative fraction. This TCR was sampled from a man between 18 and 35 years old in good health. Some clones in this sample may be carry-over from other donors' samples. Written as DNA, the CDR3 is TGTGCCACCTCTCCAGGACGGATAAACTATGGCTACACCTTC. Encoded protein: CATSPGRINYGYTF.